This T cell receptor beta chain was observed in a study of OX40 agonist ivuxolimab in advanced cancers. Background on the study: In this trial design, patients received ivuxolimab intravenously at 0.01 to 10 mg/kg every 2 weeks. Partial responses were recorded for three patients, including one with hepatocellular carcinoma and two with cutaneous melanoma. Findings of the study overall: At 0.1 to 3.0 mg/kg, CD4+ and CD8+ blood T cells expanded clonally by week 6.

In germline, CDR1 is SGHDT, CDR2 YYEEEE. CDR3 size: 13 residues. V was cut by 0 bases and J by 4 bases, with 8 bases left in between. Libraries were prepared by immunoSEQ multiplex PCR; TCRdb keeps only in-frame clonotypes and omits some of them. This sample carries under 20,000 clones, around 80% of them seen once, and the ten largest clones take less than 30%. As concerns this clone: What it recognizes is unknown.

The sample in question was CD4+ or CD8+ T cells sorted from blood, obtained in a trial of the OX40 agonist ivuxolimab. The TCR sequence derives from an adult with an advanced solid tumor such as melanoma, head and neck, liver or kidney cancer. The rearrangement joins TRBV5-6 to TRBJ2-7; perhaps TRBD2 as D (5 bases). The CDR3 loop reads CASSLGRVYEQYF. The CDR3 region has the DNA TGTGCCAGCAGCTTGGGGCGGGTTTACGAGCAGTACTTC.